This T cell receptor (beta chain) is drawn from a study of blood T cell repertoires in COVID-19. The wider study: Spain, Italy and the United States supplied samples that represented acute and convalescent COVID-19.

The assay was immunoSEQ multiplex PCR, and TCRdb's table has in-frame clones only and misses some. The top ten clones hold about 0.94% of a sample with under 400,000 clones, about 90% of them seen once. Across roughly 25 US areas, participants ranged in age from about 18 to 100 years. Exposed study participants had met a COVID-19 case within 2 weeks before entry. The CDR3 runs to 16 residues. The junction had 1 base not matched to a gene; V was cut back by 0 bases and J by 5 bases. Per the germline V gene, CDR1 is LGHNT and CDR2 is FRNRAP. This sequence joins TRBV12-5 and TRBJ2-2; 12 positions match TRBD2. This clonotype was sampled from a woman aged 25-40 years who had been exposed to COVID-19. The source material was PBMCs or T cells enriched from blood (not recorded which). The CDR3 nucleotides read TGTGCTAGTGGTTTGGTAACTAGCGGGAGGACCGGGGAGCTGTTTTTT. It yields the protein CASGLVTSGRTGELFF.